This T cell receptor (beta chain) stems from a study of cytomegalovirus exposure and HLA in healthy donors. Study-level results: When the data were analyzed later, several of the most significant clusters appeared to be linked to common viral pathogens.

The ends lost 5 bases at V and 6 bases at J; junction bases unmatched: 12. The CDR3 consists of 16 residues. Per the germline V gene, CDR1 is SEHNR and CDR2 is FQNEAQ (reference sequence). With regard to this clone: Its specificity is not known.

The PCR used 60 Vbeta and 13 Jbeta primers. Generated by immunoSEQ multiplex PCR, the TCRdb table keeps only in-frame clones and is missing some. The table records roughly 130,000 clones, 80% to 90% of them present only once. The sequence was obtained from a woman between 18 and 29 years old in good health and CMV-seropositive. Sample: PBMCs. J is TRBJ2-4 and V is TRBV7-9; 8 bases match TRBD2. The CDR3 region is CASSQPPGGRINIQYF. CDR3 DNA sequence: TGTGCCAGCAGCCAACCCCCGGGAGGGCGCATAAACATTCAGTACTTC.